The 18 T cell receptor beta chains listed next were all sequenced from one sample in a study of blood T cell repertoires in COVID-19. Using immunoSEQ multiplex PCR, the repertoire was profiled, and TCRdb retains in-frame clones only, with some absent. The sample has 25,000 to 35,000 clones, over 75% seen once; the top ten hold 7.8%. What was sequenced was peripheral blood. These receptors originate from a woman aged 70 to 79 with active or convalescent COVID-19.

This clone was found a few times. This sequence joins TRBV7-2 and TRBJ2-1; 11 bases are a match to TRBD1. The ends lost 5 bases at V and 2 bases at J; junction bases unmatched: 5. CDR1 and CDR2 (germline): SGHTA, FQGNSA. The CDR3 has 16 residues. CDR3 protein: CASSKGTGGAYNEQFF. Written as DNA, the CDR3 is TGTGCCAGCAGCAAAGGGACAGGGGGAGCCTACAATGAGCAGTTCTTC.

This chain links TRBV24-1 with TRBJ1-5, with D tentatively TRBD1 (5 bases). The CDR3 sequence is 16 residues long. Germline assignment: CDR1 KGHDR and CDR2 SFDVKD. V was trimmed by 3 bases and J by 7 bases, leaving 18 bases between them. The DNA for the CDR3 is TGTGCCACCAGTGATCCTCTAAGGCCGGGGGACCAGCCCCAGCATTTT. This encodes CATSDPLRPGDQPQHF.

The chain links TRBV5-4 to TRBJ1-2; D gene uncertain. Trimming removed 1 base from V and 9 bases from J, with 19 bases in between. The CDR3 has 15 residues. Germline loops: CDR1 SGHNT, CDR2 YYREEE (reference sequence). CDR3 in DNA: TGTGCCAGCAGCTTGTCACAGTTCGACTATGGAAGCTACACCTTC. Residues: CASSLSQFDYGSYTF.

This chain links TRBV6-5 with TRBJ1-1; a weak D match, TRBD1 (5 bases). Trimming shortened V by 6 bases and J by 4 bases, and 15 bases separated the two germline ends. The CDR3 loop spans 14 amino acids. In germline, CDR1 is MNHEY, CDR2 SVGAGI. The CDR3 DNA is TGTGCCAGCAGCCATGGGCAGGGAGGCACTGAAGCTTTCTTT. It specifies CASSHGQGGTEAFF.

CDR3 nucleotide sequence: TGTGCCATCAAGGTTTCGGCTAGCGGGAGGAGTGAGCAGTTCTTC. This translates into CAIKVSASGRSEQFF. This chain uses TRBV10-3 with TRBJ2-1; 11 bases agree with TRBD2. Germline CDR1 is ENHRY and CDR2 is SYGVKD. V lost 7 bases and J lost 9; bases outside the gene matches: 11. CDR3 length: 15 residues.

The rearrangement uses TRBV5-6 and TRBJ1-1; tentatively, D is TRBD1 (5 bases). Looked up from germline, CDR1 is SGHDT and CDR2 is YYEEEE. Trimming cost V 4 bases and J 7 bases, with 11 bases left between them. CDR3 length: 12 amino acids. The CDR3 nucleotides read TGTGCCAGCAGCGGCGACAGAATTGAAGCTTTCTTT. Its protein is CASSGDRIEAFF.

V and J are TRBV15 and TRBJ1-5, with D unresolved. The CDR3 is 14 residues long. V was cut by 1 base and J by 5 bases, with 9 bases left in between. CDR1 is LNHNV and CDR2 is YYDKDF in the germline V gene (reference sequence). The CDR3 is CATSRGAEYQPQHF. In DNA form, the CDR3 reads TGTGCCACCAGCAGAGGGGCCGAATATCAGCCCCAGCATTTT.

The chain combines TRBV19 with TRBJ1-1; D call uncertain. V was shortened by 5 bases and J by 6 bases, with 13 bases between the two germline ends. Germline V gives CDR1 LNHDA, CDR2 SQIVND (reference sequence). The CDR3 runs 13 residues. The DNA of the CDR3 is TGTGCCAGTAGTCAGAGGGAGGGAGCTGAAGCTTTCTTT. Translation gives CASSQREGAEAFF.

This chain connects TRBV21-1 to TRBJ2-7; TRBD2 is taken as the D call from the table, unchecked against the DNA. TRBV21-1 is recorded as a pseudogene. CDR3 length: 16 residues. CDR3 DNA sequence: TGTGCCAGCACCAACTCAAACGAATCTCGGTCTGGCGAGCAGTACTTC. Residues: CASTNSNESRSGEQYF.

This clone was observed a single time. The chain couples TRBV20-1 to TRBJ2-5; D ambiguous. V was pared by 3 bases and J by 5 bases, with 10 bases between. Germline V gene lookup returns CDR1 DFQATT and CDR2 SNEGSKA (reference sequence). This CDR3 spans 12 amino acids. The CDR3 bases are TGCAGTGCTAGTCGGTCCGGGGAGACCCAGTACTTC. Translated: CSASRSGETQYF.

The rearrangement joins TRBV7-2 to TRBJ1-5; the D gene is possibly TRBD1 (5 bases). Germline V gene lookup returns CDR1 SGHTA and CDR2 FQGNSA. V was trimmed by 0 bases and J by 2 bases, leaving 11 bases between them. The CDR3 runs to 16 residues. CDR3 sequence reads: CASSLAGGFGNQPQHF. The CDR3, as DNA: TGTGCCAGCAGCTTAGCCGGGGGGTTCGGCAATCAGCCCCAGCATTTT.

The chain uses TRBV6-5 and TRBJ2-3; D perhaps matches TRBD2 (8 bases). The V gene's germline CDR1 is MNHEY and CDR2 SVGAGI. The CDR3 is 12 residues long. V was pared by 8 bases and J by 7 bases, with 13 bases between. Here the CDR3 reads CASAGGQNTQYF. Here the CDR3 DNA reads TGTGCCAGCGCGGGGGGACAGAATACGCAGTATTTT.

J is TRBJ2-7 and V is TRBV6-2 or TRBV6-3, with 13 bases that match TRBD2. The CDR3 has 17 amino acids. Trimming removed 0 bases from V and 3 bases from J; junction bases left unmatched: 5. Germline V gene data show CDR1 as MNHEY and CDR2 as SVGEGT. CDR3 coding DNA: TGTGCCAGCAGTTACTCTGGACTAGCGGGAGCTGTCTACGAGCAGTACTTC. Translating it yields CASSYSGLAGAVYEQYF.

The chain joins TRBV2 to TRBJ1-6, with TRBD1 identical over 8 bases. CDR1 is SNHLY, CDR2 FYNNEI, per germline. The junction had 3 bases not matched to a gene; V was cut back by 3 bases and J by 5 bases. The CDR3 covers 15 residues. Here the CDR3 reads CASSETGVDNSPLHF. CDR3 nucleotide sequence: TGTGCCAGCAGTGAGACAGGGGTGGATAATTCACCCCTCCACTTT.

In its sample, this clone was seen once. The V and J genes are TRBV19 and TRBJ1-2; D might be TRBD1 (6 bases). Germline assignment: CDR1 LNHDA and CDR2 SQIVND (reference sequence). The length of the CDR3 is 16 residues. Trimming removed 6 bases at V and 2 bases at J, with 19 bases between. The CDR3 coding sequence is TGTGCCAGTAGCCCTAGGACAGCTAGAGCCAACTATGGCTACACCTTC. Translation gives CASSPRTARANYGYTF.

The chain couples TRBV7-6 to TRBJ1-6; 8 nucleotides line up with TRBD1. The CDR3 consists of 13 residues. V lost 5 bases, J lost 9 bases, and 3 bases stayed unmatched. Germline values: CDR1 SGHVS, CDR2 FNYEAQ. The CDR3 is CASSPQGVSPLHF. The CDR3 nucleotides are TGTGCCAGCAGCCCACAGGGGGTTTCACCCCTCCACTTT.

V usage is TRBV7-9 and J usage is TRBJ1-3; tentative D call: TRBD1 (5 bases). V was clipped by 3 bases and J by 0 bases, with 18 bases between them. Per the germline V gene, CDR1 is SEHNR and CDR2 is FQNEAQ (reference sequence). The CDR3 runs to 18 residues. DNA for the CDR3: TGTGCCAGCAGCTTGGACACACTCTACGAGCTCTCTGGAAACACCATATATTTT. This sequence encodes CASSLDTLYELSGNTIYF. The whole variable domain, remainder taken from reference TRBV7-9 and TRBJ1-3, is DTGVSQNPRHKITKRGQNVTFRCDPISEHNRLYWYRQTLGQGPEFLTYFQNEAQLEKSRLLSDRFSAERPKGSFSTLEIQRTEQGDSAMYLCASSLDTLYELSGNTIYFGEGSWLTVV.

The CDR3 here is CASSLIAGGPYEQYF. As DNA, the CDR3 is TGTGCCAGCAGTTTAATAGCGGGAGGACCCTACGAGCAGTACTTC. The V call is TRBV28, the J call TRBJ2-7; 10 bases are a match to TRBD2. CDR1 and CDR2 (germline): MDHEN, SYDVKM. V was clipped by 2 bases and J by 2 bases; unmatched bases: 3. The CDR3 is made up of 15 amino acids. The variable domain in full, completed from reference TRBV28 and TRBJ2-7, reads DVKVTQSSRYLVKRTGEKVFLECVQDMDHENMFWYRQDPGLGLRLIYFSYDVKMKEKGDIPEGYSVSREKKERFSLILESASTNQTSMYLCASSLIAGGPYEQYFGPGTRLTVT.